The 13 T cell receptor beta chains below all came from one sample that was sequenced in a study of cytomegalovirus exposure and HLA in healthy donors. Primers for the PCR totalled 60 Vbeta and 13 Jbeta. The assay was immunoSEQ multiplex PCR, and TCRdb's table has in-frame clones only and misses some. The sample yields approximately 210,000 clones, roughly 87% seen once. Sequenced material: PBMCs. These receptors came from a man in his forties in good health and CMV-seropositive.

The chain combines TRBV6-5 with TRBJ2-5; 11 positions match TRBD2. The germline V gene encodes CDR1 MNHEY and CDR2 SVGAGI. Trimming removed 0 bases from V and 3 bases from J; junction bases left unmatched: 0. This CDR3 is 15 amino acids long. The chain's CDR3 is CASSYSLAGEETQYF. Written as DNA, the CDR3 is TGTGCCAGCAGTTACTCACTAGCGGGAGAAGAGACCCAGTACTTC.

This clone was seen a few times. This sequence joins TRBV19 and TRBJ2-3; D might be TRBD1 (6 bases). Trimming cost V 4 bases and J 4 bases, with 15 bases left between them. The CDR3 has 15 amino acids. Germline CDR1 LNHDA, CDR2 SQIVND (reference sequence). The CDR3 region is CASSNRGTPADTQYF. In DNA, the CDR3 is TGTGCCAGTAGTAATAGGGGGACCCCCGCAGATACGCAGTATTTT.

As regards this clone: The sample has other DNA sequences that encode this CDR3 too. This chain links TRBV13 with TRBJ2-1; TRBD1 might be the D (5 bases). V was pared by 3 bases and J by 7 bases, with 7 bases between. The length of the CDR3 is 12 residues. From germline, CDR1 is PRHDT and CDR2 FYEKMQ (reference sequence). CDR3 protein: CASSLGRNEQFF. CDR3 DNA: TGTGCCAGCAGCTTGGGGCGAAATGAGCAGTTCTTC.

This chain links TRBV10-1 with TRBJ1-1; D call uncertain. CDR1 WNHNN and CDR2 SYGVQD come from the germline V gene (reference sequence). The ends were cut back, 6 bases at V and 8 bases at J, with 13 bases in the middle. The CDR3 is made up of 12 amino acids. CDR3 sequence reads: CASRMEAREAFF. CDR3 coding DNA: TGCGCCAGCAGGATGGAGGCCAGGGAAGCTTTCTTT.

The rearrangement joins TRBV19 to TRBJ1-3, with 8 bases aligning to TRBD1. V lost 1 base and J lost 7; bases outside the gene matches: 3. This CDR3 has 14 residues. The V gene's germline CDR1 is LNHDA and CDR2 SQIVND (reference sequence). CDR3 bases: TGTGCCAGTAGTATAGGGACAGGGTTGAACACCATATATTTT. Protein sequence: CASSIGTGLNTIYF.

V and J are TRBV21-1 and TRBJ2-2; the listed D gene, TRBD1, was not tested against the DNA. TRBV21-1 is deemed a pseudogene. The CDR3 consists of 16 residues. The CDR3 region is CASKIIMDRESGELFF. CDR3 sequence (DNA): TGTGCCAGCAAAATTATAATGGACAGGGAGTCCGGGGAGCTGTTTTTT.

The J gene is TRBJ2-2, the V gene TRBV30; 7 bases map to TRBD2. The CDR3 is made up of 14 amino acids. Germline V CDR1 and CDR2: GTSNPN, SVGIG (reference sequence). V shed 3 bases and J 1 base; nucleotides not matched to a gene: 2. CDR3 nucleotide sequence: TGTGCCTGGAGGACTAGCAGGAACACCGGGGAGCTGTTTTTT. Translated, it gives CAWRTSRNTGELFF. The entire variable domain, with the rest obtained from reference TRBV30 and TRBJ2-2, is as follows: SQTIHQWPATLVQPVGSPLSLECTVEGTSNPNLYWYRQAAGRGLQLLFYSVGIGQISSEVPQNLSASRPQDRQFILSSKKLLLSDSGFYLCAWRTSRNTGELFFGEGSRLTVL.

This clone was seen just once. An end of the junction differs from the germline gene, which may be a read error. The rearrangement uses TRBV6-5 and TRBJ2-3; D possibly corresponds to TRBD1 (6 bases). Germline CDR1 and CDR2: MNHEY and SVGAGI. This CDR3 comprises 15 residues. CDR3 protein: CASTYRGGGTDTQYF. The CDR3 DNA reads TGTGCCAGCACTTACAGAGGGGGTGGGACAGATACGCAGTATTTT.

In this sample, this clone turned up once. V usage is TRBV19 and J usage is TRBJ2-1, with 9 positions matching TRBD2. The CDR3 runs 15 residues. CDR1 is LNHDA and CDR2 is SQIVND in the germline V gene (reference sequence). J lost 7 bases, V lost 3 bases, and 7 bases had no gene match. For the CDR3, the DNA is TGTGCCAGTAGTATGAGTAGCGGGAGTGGGAATGAGCAGTTCTTC. This sequence encodes CASSMSSGSGNEQFF.

The CDR3 DNA is TGTGCCAGCAGCTTAACTTCGCCGGGACAGGGGGCGCAGTACTTC. Its translation: CASSLTSPGQGAQYF. The V gene is TRBV7-6, the J gene TRBJ2-5; 12 bases match TRBD1. CDR3 length equals 15 residues. Per germline, CDR1 SGHVS and CDR2 FNYEAQ. Losses at the gene ends were 2 bases for V and 11 bases for J; bases not matched to a gene: 9.

J is TRBJ2-5 and V is TRBV5-1; 7 bases line up with TRBD1. The V and J ends lost 5 bases and 2 bases, in that order; junction bases with no gene match: 9. The germline V gene encodes CDR1 SGHRS and CDR2 YFSETQ. The CDR3 extends over 15 amino acids. The CDR3 coding sequence is TGCGCCAGCAGAGGGTGGGGACAGCAACAAGAGACCCAGTACTTC. Its translation is CASRGWGQQQETQYF.

V usage is TRBV9 and J usage is TRBJ2-3; 12 positions match TRBD2. This CDR3 has 17 residues. Trimming removed 4 bases from V and 1 base from J; junction bases left unmatched: 7. The V gene's germline CDR1 is SGDLS and CDR2 YYNGEE. The CDR3: CASSPWTSGAGTDTQYF. As DNA, the CDR3 is TGTGCCAGCAGCCCTTGGACTAGCGGGGCCGGCACAGATACGCAGTATTTT.

The gene calls are TRBV5-6 and TRBJ2-7, with D perhaps TRBD1 (6 bases). The V gene's germline CDR1 is SGHDT and CDR2 YYEEEE. V shed 1 base and J shed 3 bases, with 14 bases lying between them. The CDR3 totals 15 residues. CDR3 sequence (DNA): TGTGCCAGCAGCTTGATTCAGGGACACCTCTACGAGCAGTACGTC. Its translation: CASSLIQGHLYEQYV.